This TCR beta chain was recorded in a study of cytomegalovirus exposure and HLA in healthy donors. Study results and limitations: The investigators catalogued 150 to 200 TCR beta chains as cytomegalovirus-associated. Earlier analysis looked at TCR beta V segments, and most were productive about 87% or about 30% of the time.

Comment on this clone: Its antigen is as yet unknown.

Per the germline V gene, CDR1 is LNHDA and CDR2 is SQIVND (reference sequence). The CDR3 totals 14 residues. The J segment lost 5 bases and the V segment lost 5 bases, leaving 5 bases of the junction unmatched. The PCR was carried out with 60 Vbeta primers and 13 Jbeta primers. Sequencing was performed with immunoSEQ multiplex PCR; in TCRdb, only in-frame clones are kept and a portion is missing. This table holds 90,000 to 150,000 clones, roughly 76% found once. V is TRBV19 and J is TRBJ1-4, with 7 bases identical to TRBD1. The material sequenced was PBMCs. The TCR was taken from a woman aged 40 to 50 in good health and CMV-seropositive. The CDR3 is CASSPGQMNEKLFF. CDR3 coding DNA: TGTGCCAGTAGTCCGGGACAGATGAATGAAAAACTGTTTTTT.